These 22 T cell receptor beta chains came from one sample sequenced in a study of prognosis after radiotherapy for stage I lung cancer. Genomic DNA served as the source from which two-round multiplex PCR generated TCR beta CDR3 amplicons. Amplification during the initial PCR round employed primers specific to each TRBV and TRBJ gene. MiXCR, run by TCRdb on the multiplex PCR reads, gives a single entry per CDR3 protein. The sample yields some 38,000 distinct CDR3 sequences, around a quarter seen once. This material consisted of PBMCs, taken before or after stereotactic body radiation therapy (not recorded which). The receptors were sampled from a donor aged 50 or older with non-small cell lung cancer.

This clonotype has ten or more counts. The chain has TRBV2 and TRBJ1-4; a weak D match, TRBD1 (6 bases). V was clipped by 6 bases and J by 6 bases, with 14 bases between them. This CDR3 is 14 amino acids long. CDR1 and CDR2 (germline): SNHLY, FYNNEI. DNA of the CDR3: TGTGCCAGCAGCCAGACAGGAGGGTATGAAAAACTGTTTTTT. Its protein product is CASSQTGGYEKLFF.

This clonotype was recorded many times. The rearrangement joins TRBV6-5 to TRBJ1-5; no reliable D call. V was clipped by 4 bases and J by 3 bases, with 10 bases between them. The CDR3 runs 14 residues. Germline V lookup: CDR1 MNHEY, CDR2 SVGAGI. CDR3 sequence: CASSSSGFNQPQHF. In nucleotides, the CDR3 is TGTGCCAGCAGTTCCTCGGGCTTCAATCAGCCCCAGCATTTT.

With respect to this clonotype: This likely comes from a read error, as the CDR3 has no conserved phenylalanine or tryptophan at its end. The rearrangement links TRBV20-1 to TRBJ1-2; TRBD1 aligns across 12 bases. Germline V gene sequence: CDR1 DFQATT, CDR2 SNEGSKA (reference sequence). V shed 3 bases and J 6 bases; nucleotides not matched to a gene: 14. This CDR3 comprises 17 residues. The CDR3 loop reads CSARGVRDRGLDHGYTL. CDR3 bases: TGCAGTGCTAGGGGGGTCCGGGACAGGGGGCTTGACCATGGCTACACCCTC.

There are many counts of this clonotype. The chain couples TRBV18 to TRBJ2-1, with unresolved D. Trimming took off 0 bases at V and 8 bases at J, with 14 bases between the two ends. The CDR3 extends over 15 amino acids. From germline, CDR1 is KGHSH and CDR2 LQKENI. CDR3 nucleotide sequence: TGTGCCAGCTCACCACCGTCACTCTCAGGAGATGAGCAGTTCTTC. Its translation is CASSPPSLSGDEQFF.

This clonotype was seen ten or more times. This chain links TRBV6-4 with TRBJ2-3; D is perhaps TRBD1 (5 bases). Germline CDR1 and CDR2: MRHNA and SNTAGT. The CDR3 has 13 residues. V shed 4 bases and J shed 1 base, with 6 bases lying between them. The CDR3 loop is CASSGQRTDTQYF. Here the CDR3 DNA reads TGTGCCAGCAGTGGACAGCGCACAGATACGCAGTATTTT.

This clonotype was observed many times. V usage is TRBV30 and J usage is TRBJ1-2; D might be TRBD1 (5 bases). Trimming cost V 8 bases and J 3 bases, with 7 bases left between them. Germline loops: CDR1 GTSNPN, CDR2 SVGIG (reference sequence). The CDR3 loop spans 10 amino acids. The CDR3 coding sequence is TGTGCCACCAGGGACTATGGCTACACCTTC. As protein: CATRDYGYTF. The full variable domain, rest sourced from reference TRBV30 and TRBJ1-2, is SQTIHQWPATLVQPVGSPLSLECTVEGTSNPNLYWYRQAAGRGLQLLFYSVGIGQISSEVPQNLSASRPQDRQFILSSKKLLLSDSGFYLCATRDYGYTFGSGTRLTVV.

Turning to this clonotype: It is likely a read error: a sequence one base away is far more abundant. CDR3 coding DNA: TGTGCCAGCAGTGACTCGATCGAGGACAGGGGGCGAGTGAGCAATCAGCCCCAGCATTTT. Protein sequence: CASSDSIEDRGRVSNQPQHF. The chain employs TRBV6-5 and TRBJ1-5; 11 bases map to TRBD1. The CDR3 spans 20 residues. CDR1 is MNHEY, CDR2 SVGAGI, per germline.

About this clonotype itself: A read error may produce the germline difference seen at one junction end. The chain recombines TRBV19 with TRBJ1-5; the D is unclear. CDR1 and CDR2 from the germline V gene are LNHDA and SQIVND (reference sequence). The CDR3 is made up of 12 amino acids. The CDR3 nucleotides read TGTGCCAGTCGGACGGATAGTCAGCCCCAGCACTTT. Translated: CASRTDSQPQHF.

With regard to this clonotype: A read error is likely here: a far larger clone is one base away. The chain uses TRBV2 and TRBJ2-3; D is possibly TRBD2 (6 bases). V shed 7 bases and J shed 2 bases, with 10 bases lying between them. The CDR3 runs to 13 residues. In germline, CDR1 is SNHLY, CDR2 FYNNEI. CDR3 nucleotides: TGTGCCAGCATCTTGGACTACACAGATACGCAGTATTTT. This translates into CASILDYTDTQYF.

Worth noting for this clonotype: A junction end diverges from the germline sequence, so it may reflect a read error. The V call is TRBV7-9, the J call TRBJ1-5; D is ambiguous. Germline-derived CDR1 and CDR2 are SEHNR and FQNEAQ (reference sequence). The CDR3 is made up of 14 amino acids. DNA of the CDR3: TGTGCCAGCAGCTTAGAAGGTTGGGATAAGCCTCAGCATTTT. As protein: CASSLEGWDKPQHF.

This clonotype was seen at least ten times. In nucleotides, the CDR3 is TGTGCCAGCAGTTACTCGGGGACAGGGGAAGCCTATGGCTACACCTTC. This encodes CASSYSGTGEAYGYTF. The V gene is TRBV6-5, the J gene TRBJ1-2; 10 bases align to TRBD1. Germline assignment: CDR1 MNHEY and CDR2 SVGAGI. CDR3 length: 16 amino acids. After removal of 0 bases from V and 4 bases from J, the junction contained 5 bases not matched to a gene.

The sample holds many counts of this clonotype. V is TRBV10-3 and J is TRBJ2-2, with D tentatively TRBD2 (5 bases). V was trimmed by 2 bases and J by 4 bases, leaving 5 bases between them. CDR1 is ENHRY, CDR2 SYGVKD, per germline. The CDR3 loop spans 13 amino acids. CDR3 sequence reads: CAISEGGTGELFF. The CDR3 nucleotides are TGTGCCATCAGTGAGGGAGGCACCGGGGAGCTGTTTTTT.

Points on this clonotype: It may be a read error: a sequence one base away is much more abundant. J is TRBJ1-1 and V is TRBV10-3; D uncertain. This CDR3 is 14 amino acids long. Germline CDR1 reads ENHRY; CDR2 reads SYGVKD. The DNA for the CDR3 is TGTGCCATCAATGAGCAGCCGCCGAACACTGAAGCTTTCTTT. Protein: CAINEQPPNTEAFF.

This clonotype was seen at least ten times. The CDR3: CSARDARGSMQPQHF. CDR3 sequence (DNA): TGCAGTGCTAGAGATGCGAGGGGAAGTATGCAGCCCCAGCATTTT. The rearrangement joins TRBV20-1 to TRBJ1-5; weak D call: TRBD1 (5 bases). The germline gives CDR1 DFQATT, CDR2 SNEGSKA (reference sequence). V dropped 0 bases and J dropped 7 bases, with 16 bases sitting between them. The CDR3 has 15 residues.

This clonotype occurred many times. Here the CDR3 DNA reads TGTGCCTGGAGTGTTAAAATAAACTCGGGACGGCAGCCCCAGCATTTT. Translation: CAWSVKINSGRQPQHF. The chain is built from TRBV30 and TRBJ1-5; TRBD1 is a possible D gene (5 bases). This CDR3 contains 16 residues. V shed 0 bases and J shed 7 bases, with 19 bases lying between them. Germline CDR1 and CDR2: GTSNPN and SVGIG (reference sequence).

At least ten counts were recorded for this clonotype. The genes are TRBV18 and TRBJ1-2, with TRBD1 matching 9 bases. The germline gives CDR1 KGHSH, CDR2 LQKENI. The V and J ends lost 6 bases and 4 bases, in that order; junction bases with no gene match: 6. CDR3 length equals 14 residues. The CDR3 bases are TGTGCCAGCTCCCCGGACAGGGGCCTCTATGGCTACACCTTC. The encoded protein is CASSPDRGLYGYTF.

This clonotype has at least ten counts. This chain connects TRBV6-1 to TRBJ2-1, with a tentative D call TRBD1 (6 bases). V was trimmed by 6 bases and J by 0 bases, leaving 9 bases between them. CDR1 is MNHNS and CDR2 is SASEGT in the germline V gene. The CDR3 length is 14 residues. The CDR3 is CASRLDSSYNEQFF. The CDR3 DNA reads TGTGCCAGCAGACTGGACAGCTCCTACAATGAGCAGTTCTTC.

At least ten counts were recorded for this clonotype. CDR3 sequence reads: CASSPPKGRDSPLHF. CDR3 bases: TGTGCCAGCTCACCACCAAAGGGGAGAGATTCACCCCTCCACTTT. V and J are TRBV18 and TRBJ1-6; possible D gene TRBD1, 5 bases. CDR3 length: 15 residues. V was pared by 0 bases and J by 8 bases, with 11 bases between. CDR1 is KGHSH, CDR2 LQKENI, per germline.

A remark on this clonotype: Being one base from a much bigger clone, this may be a read error. J is TRBJ2-7 and V is TRBV24-1; D remains unclear. Germline values: CDR1 KGHDR, CDR2 SFDVKD. The CDR3 is 10 residues long. The DNA of the CDR3 is TGTGCCACCCTTGATCACGAGCATTACTTC. It codes for CATLDHEHYF.

At least ten counts were recorded for this clonotype. This chain links TRBV7-2 with TRBJ2-2, with no clear D. The CDR3 is 13 amino acids. Trimming stripped 3 bases from V and 6 bases from J, with 8 bases between. CDR1 and CDR2 from the germline V gene are SGHTA and FQGNSA. In DNA, the CDR3 is TGTGCCAGCAGCTTGTTGGGGTCCGGGGAGCTGTTTTTT. Protein product: CASSLLGSGELFF.

In this sample, this clonotype turned up many times. This rearrangement joins TRBV7-2 to TRBJ1-5; tentative D call: TRBD1 (6 bases). The CDR3 runs to 14 residues. Looked up from germline, CDR1 is SGHTA and CDR2 is FQGNSA. Trimming took 5 bases from V and 0 from J, leaving 8 bases between them. CDR3 DNA sequence: TGTGCCAGCAGCGTGGACAGTAGCAATCAGCCCCAGCATTTT. Translated, it gives CASSVDSSNQPQHF.

The rearrangement links TRBV24-1 to TRBJ2-6; D is undetermined. The CDR3 covers 14 residues. Germline V CDR1 and CDR2: KGHDR, SFDVKD. Trimming shortened V by 10 bases and J by 1 base, and 10 bases separated the two germline ends. The chain's CDR3 is CATESSSGANVLTF. CDR3 bases: TGTGCCACAGAGTCCTCGTCTGGGGCCAACGTCCTGACTTTC.